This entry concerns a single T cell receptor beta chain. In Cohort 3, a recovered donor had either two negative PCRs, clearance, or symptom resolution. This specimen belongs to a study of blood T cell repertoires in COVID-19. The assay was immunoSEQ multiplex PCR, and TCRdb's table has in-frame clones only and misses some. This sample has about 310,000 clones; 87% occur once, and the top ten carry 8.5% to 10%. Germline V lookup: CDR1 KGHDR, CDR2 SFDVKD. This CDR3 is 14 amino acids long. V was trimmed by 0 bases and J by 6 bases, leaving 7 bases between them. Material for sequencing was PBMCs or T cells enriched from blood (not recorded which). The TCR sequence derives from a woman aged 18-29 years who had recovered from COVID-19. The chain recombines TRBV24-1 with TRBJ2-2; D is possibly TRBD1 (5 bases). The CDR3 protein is CATSDLGRAGELFF. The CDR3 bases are TGTGCCACCAGTGATTTGGGCAGGGCCGGGGAGCTGTTTTTT.